This T cell receptor beta chain was recorded in a study of shared clonotypes between healthy human individuals. Study-level results: Sequencing depth was expected to influence donor clonotype sharing.

All donors qualified as healthy HIV-negative adults and had experienced no recent acute infections or vaccinations. Splitting the CD4+ cells yielded a CD45RA+ naive subset and a CD45RA-negative memory subset. Germline trimming cut 2 bases from V and 2 bases from J; bases unmatched to any gene: 10. The germline gives CDR1 SGHRS, CDR2 YFSETQ. CDR3 size: 17 residues. Assay used: immunoSEQ multiplex PCR; TCRdb lists only in-frame clones, some missing. The sample holds about 610,000 clones, less than 98% seen once. Regarding this clone: Its antigen remains unknown.

The chain joins TRBV5-1 to TRBJ1-2; 9 bases are shared with TRBD1. Sequencing was done on a sample of naive CD4+ T cells sorted from blood. Specified subset: CD45RA+ positively selected. This TCR came from a woman in her twenties or thirties in good health. The CDR3 DNA reads as TGCGCCAGCAGCTTCGCCGGGACAGGGAGCCTGAACTATGGCTACACCTTC. As protein: CASSFAGTGSLNYGYTF.